There are a few counts of the clone carrying this TCR beta chain. The data stem from a study of blood T cells in healthy people across ages. Then a second PCR, running roughly 6 to 11 cycles, was carried out with a sample-barcoded 5' primer and a J-beta primer mix. Via MiXCR, TCRdb re-called the 5' RACE reads, giving one row per CDR3 protein. This table has around 1,800,000 distinct CDR3 sequences, about 39% appearing once. Germline values: CDR1 SGHNT, CDR2 YYREEE (reference sequence). V lost 4 bases and J lost 5; bases outside the gene matches: 12. This CDR3 comprises 16 residues. This TCR derives from a human donor in good health. The rearrangement joins TRBV5-4 to TRBJ2-5; TRBD1 aligns across 9 bases. The specimen sequenced was blood. The CDR3 protein is CASSPSGGQGGETQYF. In DNA form, the CDR3 reads TGTGCCAGCAGCCCCTCGGGGGGACAGGGAGGTGAGACCCAGTACTTC.